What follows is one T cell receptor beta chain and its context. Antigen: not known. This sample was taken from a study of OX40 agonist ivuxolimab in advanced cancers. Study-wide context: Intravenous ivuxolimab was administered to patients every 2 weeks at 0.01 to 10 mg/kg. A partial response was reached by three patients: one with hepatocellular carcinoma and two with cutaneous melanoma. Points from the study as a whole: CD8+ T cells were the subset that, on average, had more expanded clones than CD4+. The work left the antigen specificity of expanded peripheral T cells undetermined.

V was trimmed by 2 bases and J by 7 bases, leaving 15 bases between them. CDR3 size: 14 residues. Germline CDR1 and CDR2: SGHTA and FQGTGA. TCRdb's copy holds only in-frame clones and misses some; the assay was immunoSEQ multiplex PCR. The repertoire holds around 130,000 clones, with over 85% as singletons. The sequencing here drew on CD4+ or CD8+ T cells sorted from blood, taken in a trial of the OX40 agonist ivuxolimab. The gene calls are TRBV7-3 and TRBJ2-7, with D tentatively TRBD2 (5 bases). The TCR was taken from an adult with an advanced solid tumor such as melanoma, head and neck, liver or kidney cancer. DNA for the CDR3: TGTGCCAGCAGCTTACGGCCGGGGTCGGGTGAGCAGTACTTC. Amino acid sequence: CASSLRPGSGEQYF. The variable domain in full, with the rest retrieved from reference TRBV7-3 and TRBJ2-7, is GAGVSQTPSNKVTEKGKYVELRCDPISGHTALYWYRQSLGQGPEFLIYFQGTGAADDSGLPNDRFFAVRPEGSVSTLKIQRTERGDSAVYLCASSLRPGSGEQYFGPGTRLTVT.